This TCR beta chain was sequenced for a study of blood T cell repertoires in COVID-19. The overall study: There were acute and convalescent COVID-19 samples, and they came from the United States, Italy and Spain.

Germline V lookup: CDR1 KGHSY, CDR2 FQNENV. CDR3 size: 15 residues. The V gene end was trimmed by 8 bases and the J gene end by 6 bases; junction bases not matched to a gene: 9. Participant reports of clinical history set cohort assignment. Authors' processing steps: By means of reference gene primer amplification, nucleated cell counts were estimated. Some clones are missing from TCRdb's copy, which holds only in-frame ones; the method was immunoSEQ multiplex PCR. V and J calls and clone size come straight from that table; D and trimming were deduced from the DNA. The top ten hold roughly 0.82% of the sample, which has 180,000 or so clones, about nine tenths seen once.

The TCR originated in a woman in her late teens or twenties who had recovered from COVID-19. The sequenced sample was PBMCs or T cells enriched from blood (not recorded which). This chain joins TRBV16 and TRBJ2-2, with 10 bases identical to TRBD1. The CDR3 nucleotides read TGTGCCAGCGACCGGGACAGGGGTGCGGCCGGGGAGCTGTTTTTT. Amino acids: CASDRDRGAAGELFF. Complete variable domain (other parts from reference TRBV16 and TRBJ2-2): GEEVAQTPKHLVRGEGQKAKLYCAPIKGHSYVFWYQQVLKNEFKFLISFQNENVFDETGMPKERFSAKCLPNSPCSLEIQATKLEDSAVYFCASDRDRGAAGELFFGEGSRLTVL.